Included here is one TCR beta chain sequence, with context. Clones were sequenced by immunoSEQ multiplex PCR, and TCRdb holds only the in-frame ones, with some missing. Among tens of thousands of clones listed, 85% to 95% were seen once. This record belongs to a study of T cell changes during pregnancy in multiple sclerosis. The germline gives CDR1 ENHRY, CDR2 SYGVKD. The CDR3 length is 16 residues. Trimming removed 0 bases from V and 0 bases from J; junction bases left unmatched: 4. The TCR sequence derives from a female donor with multiple sclerosis, enrolled in a pregnancy study. The specimen comprised CD8+ T cells from peripheral blood mononuclear cells, sampled after pregnancy. The chain links TRBV10-3 to TRBJ2-7; TRBD2 aligns across 8 bases. CDR3 nucleotides: TGTGCCATCAGTGAGTCACTAGCGGTGAGCTCCTACGAGCAGTACTTC. This translates into CAISESLAVSSYEQYF.